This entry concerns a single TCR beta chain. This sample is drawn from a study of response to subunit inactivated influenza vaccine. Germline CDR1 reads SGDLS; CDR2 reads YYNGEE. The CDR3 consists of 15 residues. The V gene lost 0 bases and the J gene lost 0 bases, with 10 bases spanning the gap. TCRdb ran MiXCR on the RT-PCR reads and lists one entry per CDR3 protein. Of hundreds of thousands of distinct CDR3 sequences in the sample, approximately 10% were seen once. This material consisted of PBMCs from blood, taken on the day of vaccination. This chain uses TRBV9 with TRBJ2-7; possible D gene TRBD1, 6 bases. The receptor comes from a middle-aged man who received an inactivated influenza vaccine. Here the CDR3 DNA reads TGTGCCAGCAGCGTAGGACAGGCGAGCTCCTACGAGCAGTACTTC. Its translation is CASSVGQASSYEQYF.